These 2 T cell receptor beta chains were sequenced from one sample in a study of tumor-infiltrating lymphocytes in primary liver carcinoma. Priming with a constant-region primer yielded TCR beta cDNA from about 450 ng total RNA. Researchers made the TCR beta libraries by running three nested multiplex PCR rounds with slightly modified ARM-PCR. With TRBV1-TRBV30 forward primers and a C-beta reverse primer, the first two PCR rounds were run for 9 to 10 cycles each. TCRdb itself ran the multiplex PCR reads through MiXCR, one entry per CDR3 protein. Among 150,000 to 200,000 distinct CDR3 sequences listed, roughly 61% were seen once. Unsorted whole blood yielded blood RNA, and germline DNA was extracted as well. The sample consisted of peripheral blood. All receptors derive from a woman aged 55-70 years with primary liver carcinoma and hepatitis B virus infection.

On this clonotype: The junction differs from germline at one of its ends, possibly a read error. The chain uses TRBV6-5 and TRBJ2-7; the D gene is possibly TRBD1 (5 bases). This CDR3 is 15 amino acids long. Germline V gene data show CDR1 as MNHEY and CDR2 as SVGAGI. CDR3 residues: CAGSRSWGYAAEQYF. CDR3 nucleotide sequence: TGTGCCGGCAGCCGCTCCTGGGGCTACGCGGCCGAGCAGTACTTC.

This clonotype was recorded many times. J is TRBJ2-3 and V is TRBV13; 7 bases agree with TRBD1. J lost 5 bases, V lost 5 bases, and 7 bases had no gene match. There are 14 residues in the CDR3. Germline V gives CDR1 PRHDT, CDR2 FYEKMQ (reference sequence). CDR3 region: CASSRDSLRDTQYF. The CDR3 DNA follows: TGTGCCAGCAGCCGGGACAGCTTGAGAGATACGCAGTATTTT.